The 4 T cell receptor beta chains below come from one sample, sequenced in a study of regulatory T cells in long-lasting Graves disease. Indicated time point: persistent/refractory GD, antithyroid drugs over 5 years with positive TRAb. Construction of the TCR library relied on RNA isolated from PBMCs. Relying on iRepertoire HTBI primers and Arm-PCR of CDR3 regions, the team built TCR beta libraries. Using its own MiXCR run on the multiplex PCR reads, TCRdb lists one record per CDR3 protein. The data hold about 470,000 distinct CDR3 sequences, with around a fifth observed a single time. The sample in question was peripheral blood mononuclear cells (PBMCs), obtained when the disease was refractory, from a patient treated with antithyroid drugs. The receptors originated from a female donor with Graves disease.

This clonotype showed up many times. This rearrangement joins TRBV12-3 or TRBV12-4 to TRBJ1-5; 9 bases align to TRBD1. The CDR3 runs to 15 residues. V gave up 7 bases and J gave up 4 bases; unmatched junction bases: 8. CDR3 sequence: CASTLGQGINQPQHF. CDR3 coding DNA: TGTGCCAGCACCTTAGGACAGGGGATAAATCAGCCCCAGCATTTT.

This clonotype was seen more than once but under ten times. This rearrangement joins TRBV3-1 to TRBJ2-4, with TRBD1 matching over 10 bases. The trim removed 6 bases at V and 8 bases at J, leaving 10 bases unmatched. CDR1 is LGHDT, CDR2 YNNKEL, per germline (reference sequence). The CDR3 spans 15 residues. CDR3 loop: CASSQNPGQGYIQYF. The CDR3 nucleotides are TGTGCCAGCAGTCAGAATCCGGGACAGGGGTACATTCAGTACTTC.

The count of this clonotype is one. This chain joins TRBV28 and TRBJ2-7, with D perhaps being TRBD1 or TRBD2 (5 bases each). Germline CDR1 MDHEN, CDR2 SYDVKM. This CDR3 is 14 amino acids long. The V gene lost 6 bases and the J gene lost 4 bases, with 16 bases spanning the gap. This chain's CDR3 is CASSRGPSGYEQYF. Here the CDR3 DNA reads TGTGCCAGCAGCCGGGGCCCATCGGGTTACGAGCAGTACTTC.

This clonotype has at least ten counts. The genes are TRBV6-5 and TRBJ1-1; D unclear. Trimming shortened V by 0 bases and J by 0 bases, and 5 bases separated the two germline ends. This CDR3 has 14 residues. Germline loops: CDR1 MNHEY, CDR2 SVGAGI. The CDR3: CASSYSIVNTEAFF. In DNA form, the CDR3 reads TGTGCCAGCAGTTACTCGATCGTGAACACTGAAGCTTTCTTT.